This TCR beta chain originates from a study of beta chain features in type 1 diabetes. Notes on the study in general: There were fewer insertions and more deletions at the VDJ junctions of type 1 diabetes patients. HLA influence on TCRB rearrangement stayed unresolved here.

On this clone: What it recognizes is unknown. The same CDR3 is also encoded by other DNA sequences in this sample.

Reverse transcription of all isolated RNA meant that expressed TCRB transcripts were sequenced. TCRdb's table, derived via immunoSEQ multiplex PCR, lists solely in-frame clones and lacks some. The sample contains 450,000 to 550,000 clones, about 30% of which appear only once. Trimming shortened V by 0 bases and J by 3 bases, and 3 bases separated the two germline ends. The CDR3 has 12 residues. In germline, CDR1 is GTSNPN, CDR2 SVGIG (reference sequence). The clonotype originates from a young man in good health. The chain carries TRBV30 and TRBJ1-3; D uncertain. Sequenced input: naive CD4+ T cells from blood. For the CDR3, the DNA is TGTGCCTGGAGTGTGGGTGGAAACACCATATATTTT. The encoded protein is CAWSVGGNTIYF.